Listed here is a single T cell receptor beta chain. As originally analysed: Scientists estimated how many nucleated cells there were by amplifying reference gene primers. The assay was immunoSEQ multiplex PCR, and TCRdb's table has in-frame clones only and misses some. V and J calls and clone size are given by that table; D and trimming were obtained from the DNA. This sample has some 150,000 clones; 80% to 90% occur once, and the top ten carry roughly 15%. This specimen comes from a study of blood T cell repertoires in COVID-19. In the study overall: Whether acute or convalescent, the COVID-19 samples came from the United States, Italy and Spain. T cells, B-cell-depleted T cells, or PBMCs provided the cDNA or gDNA that served as material.

The TCR sequence derives from a woman between 35 and 50 years old with acute or convalescent COVID-19. Specimen: peripheral blood.

As DNA, the CDR3 is TGTGCCAGCAGGCGGGGGACCGGGGAGCTGTTTTTT. Translated: CASRRGTGELFF. The chain uses TRBV28 and TRBJ2-2; 7 bases are shared with TRBD2. Germline V CDR1 and CDR2: MDHEN, SYDVKM. The CDR3 consists of 12 residues. With V trimmed by 6 bases and J by 5 bases, 0 bases remained unmatched.